This T cell receptor (beta chain) comes out of a study of blood T cells in healthy people across ages. General study points: Per million T cells, TCR beta diversity dropped roughly linearly as age increased.

Isolated per sample were at least 6 million PBMCs. The authors ran a second PCR of 7 to 11 cycles using a sample-barcoded 5' primer and a J-beta primer mix. Each cDNA molecule was tagged by a template-switch adaptor with 12 random nucleotides. TCRdb processed the 5' RACE reads anew with MiXCR; each CDR3 protein has one entry. Among about 1.4 million distinct CDR3 sequences listed, around 59% were seen once. On this clonotype itself: Its target is unknown.

V lost 4 bases and J 4 bases, leaving 15 bases between the germline ends. Per germline, CDR1 MNHEY and CDR2 SVGEGT. This CDR3 is 15 amino acids long. The sequenced material came from blood. V is TRBV6-2 or TRBV6-3 and J is TRBJ2-3; possible D gene TRBD2, 5 bases. This TCR came from a young man in good health. The CDR3 nucleotides read TGTGCCAGCAGTTCCCCCCGGGAAGCTCCAGATACGCAGTATTTT. It encodes CASSSPREAPDTQYF.